The sequence of this T cell receptor (beta chain) was determined in a study of blood T cell repertoires in COVID-19. Sequenced by immunoSEQ multiplex PCR; TCRdb stores in-frame clones only, minus some. The sample consists of under 200,000 clones, approximately 80% of them appearing once. What was sequenced was peripheral blood. The sequence derives from a woman of 80 years or more with COVID-19, enrolled during active disease.

The CDR3 coding sequence is TGCGCCAGCAGCCAAGACCCCCAACGAGAAGGCTACACCTTC. This encodes CASSQDPQREGYTF. The V call is TRBV4-1, the J call TRBJ1-2; D is unclear. V lost 0 bases and J lost 8, with 13 bases in between. In germline, CDR1 is MGHRA, CDR2 YSYEKL. The CDR3 runs to 14 residues.